The next 24 T cell receptor beta chains were all read from a single sample in a study of shared clonotypes between healthy human individuals. Profiling relied on immunoSEQ multiplex PCR, and the TCRdb table lists in-frame clones only, not all of them. The table lists 1,100,000 or so clones, approximately 78% of them singletons. Sequencing was performed on memory CD4+ T cells from PBMCs. Subset in this sample: CD45RA-negative fraction. Receptor source: a man aged 18-30 years in good health. Some clones in this sample may be carry-over from other donors' samples.

V and J are TRBV21-1 and TRBJ1-4. TRBV21-1 is marked as a pseudogene. The CDR3 length is 16 residues. This CDR3 reads CASSKLRIATNEKLFF. In DNA, the CDR3 is TGTGCCAGCAGCAAATTGAGGATTGCAACTAATGAAAAACTGTTTTTT.

This clone was seen ten or more times. This sequence joins TRBV9 and TRBJ2-3; D remains ambiguous. Germline values: CDR1 SGDLS, CDR2 YYNGEE. V dropped 4 bases and J dropped 5 bases, with 11 bases sitting between them. This CDR3 comprises 13 residues. The CDR3 protein is CASSPLTRDTQYF. The CDR3 bases are TGTGCCAGCAGCCCCCTGACCCGAGATACGCAGTATTTT.

The chain recombines TRBV7-6 with TRBJ2-7, with a weak D call TRBD1 (5 bases). The V gene lost 1 base and the J gene lost 4 bases, with 14 bases spanning the gap. The germline gives CDR1 SGHVS, CDR2 FNYEAQ. The CDR3 length is 15 residues. The CDR3 DNA reads as TGTGCCAGCAGCTTAGGGGGCCAGTTTAGTTACGAGCAGTACTTC. This encodes CASSLGGQFSYEQYF.

This clone was seen ten or more times. The chain recombines TRBV28 with TRBJ2-4; TRBD1 matches at 9 bases. CDR1 MDHEN and CDR2 SYDVKM come from the germline V gene. The CDR3 length is 15 residues. With 7 bases clipped from V and 0 bases from J, the junction kept 4 bases outside the gene matches. The CDR3 bases are TGTGCCAGCACCGACAGGGGGAAAGCCAAAAACATTCAGTACTTC. Its translation is CASTDRGKAKNIQYF.

V is TRBV7-2 and J is TRBJ2-1, with a possible D match to TRBD2 (5 bases). The CDR3 extends over 13 amino acids. Trimming cost V 2 bases and J 9 bases, with 11 bases left between them. Germline V gene data show CDR1 as SGHTA and CDR2 as FQGNSA. CDR3 sequence (DNA): TGTGCCAGCAGCTTAAACTCCGGGGTTGAGCAGTTCTTC. Translation: CASSLNSGVEQFF. The variable domain in full, completed from reference TRBV7-2 and TRBJ2-1, reads GAGVSQSPSNKVTEKGKDVELRCDPISGHTALYWYRQSLGQGLEFLIYFQGNSAPDKSGLPSDRFSAERTGGSVSTLTIQRTQQEDSAVYLCASSLNSGVEQFFGPGTRLTVL.

The chain is built from TRBV5-1 and TRBJ2-7; a weak D match, TRBD1 (5 bases). This CDR3 is 12 amino acids long. Germline V gene data show CDR1 as SGHRS and CDR2 as YFSETQ. With 0 bases removed from V and 10 bases from J, the gap between germline ends came to 11 bases. This CDR3 reads CASSLESGKQYF. The CDR3 coding sequence is TGCGCCAGCAGCTTGGAGTCAGGGAAACAGTACTTC.

This chain uses TRBV4-2 with TRBJ1-4, with D possibly matching TRBD1 (5 bases). Between the trimmed V and J ends, which lost 0 bases and 15 bases, there was a span of 14 bases. The CDR3 sequence is 13 residues long. Germline V gene lookup returns CDR1 LGHNA and CDR2 YNFKEQ. CDR3 in amino acids: CASSQDSLRGVFF. CDR3 sequence (DNA): TGTGCCAGCAGCCAAGATTCTCTGCGGGGGGTGTTTTTT.

CDR3 DNA sequence: TGTGCCAGCAGCCCCGGGACAGGCTTCTACGAGCAGTACTTC. Translation: CASSPGTGFYEQYF. The V and J genes are TRBV7-8 and TRBJ2-7; TRBD1 agrees at 8 bases. V lost 5 bases, J lost 3 bases, and 6 bases stayed unmatched. This CDR3 spans 14 amino acids. Germline V lookup: CDR1 SGHVS, CDR2 FQNEAQ.

This clone has a single count. This chain uses TRBV2 with TRBJ2-7; TRBD1 agrees at 8 bases. Germline loops: CDR1 SNHLY, CDR2 FYNNEI. The CDR3 extends over 15 amino acids. The junction had 7 bases not matched to a gene; V was cut back by 4 bases and J by 2 bases. CDR3 bases: TGTGCCAGCAGTGGAGGACAGGGTGGACCCTACGAGCAGTACTTC. Its protein product is CASSGGQGGPYEQYF.

The chain couples TRBV7-9 to TRBJ2-5; 11 positions agree with TRBD2. The germline V gene encodes CDR1 SEHNR and CDR2 FQNEAQ (reference sequence). The CDR3 extends over 17 amino acids. The junction had 8 bases not matched to a gene; V was cut back by 5 bases and J by 0 bases. CDR3 amino acids: CASSVGLAGPYQETQYF. The CDR3 DNA is TGTGCCAGCAGCGTAGGACTAGCGGGTCCGTACCAAGAGACCCAGTACTTC.

The chain couples TRBV19 to TRBJ1-2; TRBD1 matches 10 bases. The germline V gene has CDR1 LNHDA and CDR2 SQIVND (reference sequence). The CDR3 is made up of 15 amino acids. The trim removed 4 bases at V and 4 bases at J, leaving 6 bases unmatched. The CDR3 protein is CASSTPGTGVYGYTF. In nucleotides, the CDR3 is TGTGCCAGTAGTACTCCCGGGACAGGGGTCTATGGCTACACCTTC. Using reference TRBV19 and TRBJ1-2 for the parts outside the CDR3, the full variable domain is DGGITQSPKYLFRKEGQNVTLSCEQNLNHDAMYWYRQDPGQGLRLIYYSQIVNDFQKGDIAEGYSVSREKKESFPLTVTSAQKNPTAFYLCASSTPGTGVYGYTFGSGTRLTVV.

This clone was found a few times. The CDR3 sequence: CASSPGGSGTYEQYF. Here the CDR3 DNA reads TGCGCCAGCAGCCCGGGGGGTAGCGGGACCTACGAGCAGTACTTC. The V call is TRBV5-1, the J call TRBJ2-7; 8 bases fit TRBD2. The V and J ends lost 4 bases and 2 bases, in that order; junction bases with no gene match: 8. The CDR3 is 15 amino acids. Germline assignment: CDR1 SGHRS and CDR2 YFSETQ.

The chain has TRBV7-8 and TRBJ2-7; D call uncertain. The CDR3 spans 13 residues. Germline V lookup: CDR1 SGHVS, CDR2 FQNEAQ. Trimming stripped 5 bases from V and 2 bases from J, with 10 bases between. The CDR3 loop is CASSARATYEQYF. Written as DNA, the CDR3 is TGTGCCAGCAGCGCGAGAGCCACCTACGAGCAGTACTTC.

The chain recombines TRBV11-2 with TRBJ2-5, with D hard to call. Germline V gives CDR1 SGHAT, CDR2 FQNNGV. The CDR3 sequence is 14 residues long. V lost 2 bases, J lost 1 base, and 8 bases lay in between. Written as DNA, the CDR3 is TGTGCCAGCAGCTTATCGTCGGTCCAAGAGACCCAGTACTTC. Translation gives CASSLSSVQETQYF.

This chain uses TRBV18 with TRBJ1-3; tentative D call: TRBD1 (5 bases). V was clipped by 2 bases and J by 7 bases, with 12 bases between them. The CDR3 length is 14 residues. In germline, CDR1 is KGHSH, CDR2 LQKENI. CDR3 protein: CASSPSGQDNTIYF. The CDR3 DNA reads TGTGCCAGCTCACCATCGGGGCAGGACAACACCATATATTTT.

The rearrangement links TRBV6-6 to TRBJ2-7, with 7 bases that match TRBD1. This CDR3 region has 16 residues. Trimming removed 2 bases from V and 2 bases from J; junction bases left unmatched: 9. Germline assignment: CDR1 MNHNY and CDR2 SVGAGI (reference sequence). The CDR3 here is CASSYTTGIGTYEQYF. Written as DNA, the CDR3 is TGTGCCAGCAGTTACACGACAGGGATTGGGACCTACGAGCAGTACTTC.

This clone was seen only a few times. The V call is TRBV2, the J call TRBJ1-3; a weak D match, TRBD1 (5 bases). V was pared by 6 bases and J by 0 bases, with 9 bases between. The CDR3 spans 14 residues. Germline CDR1 SNHLY, CDR2 FYNNEI. CDR3 sequence reads: CASRTGTSGNTIYF. The CDR3 DNA follows: TGTGCCAGCAGGACCGGGACCTCTGGAAACACCATATATTTT.

In this sample, this clone turned up once. CDR3 in amino acids: CASSSHTGRVYGYTF. The CDR3 DNA sequence: TGTGCCAGCAGTTCGCATACCGGGAGGGTCTATGGCTACACCTTC. The chain links TRBV6-5 to TRBJ1-2; D unclear. The CDR3 sequence is 15 residues long. Trimming shortened V by 4 bases and J by 4 bases, and 16 bases separated the two germline ends. In germline, CDR1 is MNHEY, CDR2 SVGAGI.

The chain employs TRBV7-9 and TRBJ2-3; D is possibly TRBD1 (6 bases). The germline V gene has CDR1 SEHNR and CDR2 FQNEAQ (reference sequence). The ends were cut back, 5 bases at V and 4 bases at J, with 16 bases in the middle. CDR3 size: 15 residues. CDR3 in DNA: TGTGCCAGCAGCCCACAGGGTGGTGGTTCAGATACGCAGTATTTT. This gives the protein CASSPQGGGSDTQYF.

The V call is TRBV18, the J call TRBJ2-7, with 8 positions matching TRBD2. From germline, CDR1 is KGHSH and CDR2 LQKENI. This CDR3 spans 13 amino acids. J gave up 7 bases and V 6 bases, and 8 bases lay outside the gene matches. CDR3 protein: CASSLTSGGEQYF. Written as DNA, the CDR3 is TGTGCCAGCTCCCTTACTAGCGGAGGGGAGCAGTACTTC. Full variable domain (missing parts from reference TRBV18 and TRBJ2-7): NAGVMQNPRHLVRRRGQEARLRCSPMKGHSHVYWYRQLPEEGLKFMVYLQKENIIDESGMPKERFSAEFPKEGPSILRIQQVVRGDSAAYFCASSLTSGGEQYFGPGTRLTVT.

CDR3 DNA: TGTGCCAGCAGCTCGGGACACTCCGAGCAGTACTTC. Translated: CASSSGHSEQYF. The chain uses TRBV6-5 and TRBJ2-5; possible D gene TRBD1, 6 bases. Judging by the DNA end, TRBJ2-7 fits better; the J call may be wrong. CDR1 MNHEY and CDR2 SVGAGI come from the germline V gene. This CDR3 has 12 residues.

This clone was detected once. J is TRBJ2-3 and V is TRBV5-1; 9 bases align to TRBD2. Germline V gene data show CDR1 as SGHRS and CDR2 as YFSETQ. Trimming cost V 3 bases and J 1 base; bases outside gene matches: 6. The CDR3 is 16 residues long. The CDR3 reads CASSSTGLAGTDTQYF. In DNA, the CDR3 is TGCGCCAGCAGCTCAACGGGACTAGCCGGCACAGATACGCAGTATTTT. Full variable domain (outside the CDR3, taken from reference TRBV5-1 and TRBJ2-3): KAGVTQTPRYLIKTRGQQVTLSCSPISGHRSVSWYQQTPGQGLQFLFEYFSETQRNKGNFPGRFSGRQFSNSRSEMNVSTLELGDSALYLCASSSTGLAGTDTQYFGPGTRLTVL.

This clone was detected once. This sequence joins TRBV4-2 and TRBJ2-3, with a weak D call TRBD1 (6 bases). CDR1 and CDR2 (germline): LGHNA, YNFKEQ. The CDR3 is 16 residues long. The V and J ends lost 0 bases and 0 bases respectively, with 10 bases between them. CDR3: CASSQEGQSSTDTQYF. CDR3 nucleotides: TGTGCCAGCAGCCAAGAAGGACAGTCTAGCACAGATACGCAGTATTTT.

CDR3 amino acids: CASSPRQGSDQYF. In DNA, the CDR3 is TGTGCCAGCAGCCCCCGACAGGGTTCCGACCAGTACTTC. The chain uses TRBV7-9 and TRBJ2-7; TRBD1 aligns across 7 bases. Germline CDR1 and CDR2: SEHNR and FQNEAQ (reference sequence). The trim removed 5 bases at V and 10 bases at J, leaving 11 bases unmatched. The CDR3 totals 13 residues.